These 22 T cell receptor beta chains came from one sample sequenced in a study of blood T cell repertoires in COVID-19. Sequencing was performed with immunoSEQ multiplex PCR; in TCRdb, only in-frame clones are kept and a portion is missing. The sample consists of about 270,000 clones, around 90% of them appearing once. Sequencing was performed on PBMCs or T cells enriched from blood (not recorded which). These receptor sequences come from a woman in her 30s with acute COVID-19.

The chain joins TRBV18 to TRBJ2-3; D may be TRBD2 (6 bases). This CDR3 spans 17 amino acids. Germline assignment: CDR1 KGHSH and CDR2 LQKENI. Between the trimmed V and J ends, which lost 8 bases and 4 bases, there was a span of 25 bases. CDR3 DNA: TGTGCCAGCCGAAACCCACCGGGACTCGGAACCTCAGATACGCAGTATTTT. It codes for CASRNPPGLGTSDTQYF.

In this sample, this clone turned up once. V and J are TRBV7-6 and TRBJ2-1; weak D call: TRBD1 (5 bases). Germline CDR1 and CDR2: SGHVS and FNYEAQ. This CDR3 is 18 amino acids long. Deletions cut 0 bases from V and 2 bases from J, with 17 bases between. CDR3 protein: CASSLARAGLSPYNEQFF. DNA for the CDR3: TGTGCCAGCAGCTTAGCCCGAGCAGGGTTAAGTCCCTACAATGAGCAGTTCTTC.

The rearrangement uses TRBV5-4 and TRBJ2-3, with TRBD2 matching over 8 bases. The CDR3 covers 16 residues. V lost 4 bases to trimming and J lost 2 bases; unmatched junction nucleotides: 9. CDR1 and CDR2 (germline): SGHNT, YYREEE (reference sequence). The CDR3 DNA is TGTGCCAGCAGCCTACTAGCGGAGGCCTTCACAGATACGCAGTATTTT. Protein sequence: CASSLLAEAFTDTQYF. The variable domain in full, with the rest retrieved from reference TRBV5-4 and TRBJ2-3, is ETGVTQSPTHLIKTRGQQVTLRCSSQSGHNTVSWYQQALGQGPQFIFQYYREEENGRGNFPPRFSGLQFPNYSSELNVNALELDDSALYLCASSLLAEAFTDTQYFGPGTRLTVL.

This sequence joins TRBV29-1 and TRBJ2-1; D may be TRBD2 (5 bases). The CDR3 is 17 amino acids. In germline, CDR1 is SQVTM, CDR2 ANQGSEA. The V and J ends lost 0 bases and 0 bases respectively, with 15 bases between them. The CDR3, as DNA: TGCAGCGTTGAAGACCCCTTGACGGGAAGCTCCTACAATGAGCAGTTCTTC. This translates into CSVEDPLTGSSYNEQFF.

The CDR3 DNA reads as TGTGCCAGCAGCTTTGGACAGGGCGACTCTGGAAACACCATATATTTT. It yields the protein CASSFGQGDSGNTIYF. The chain combines TRBV13 with TRBJ1-3; TRBD1 agrees at 8 bases. Germline CDR1 PRHDT, CDR2 FYEKMQ (reference sequence). Germline trimming cut 3 bases from V and 0 bases from J; bases unmatched to any gene: 4. CDR3 length: 16 residues. Full variable domain (outside the CDR3, taken from reference TRBV13 and TRBJ1-3): AAGVIQSPRHLIKEKRETATLKCYPIPRHDTVYWYQQGPGQDPQFLISFYEKMQSDKGSIPDRFSAQQFSDYHSELNMSSLELGDSALYFCASSFGQGDSGNTIYFGEGSWLTVV.

The chain links TRBV6-5 to TRBJ1-3; TRBD1 aligns across 8 bases. J was trimmed by 0 bases and V by 4 bases; bases with no gene match: 5. CDR3 length: 16 residues. The germline V gene encodes CDR1 MNHEY and CDR2 SVGAGI. CDR3 in amino acids: CASSLTGVGSGNTIYF. DNA of the CDR3: TGTGCCAGCAGTTTGACAGGGGTCGGCTCTGGAAACACCATATATTTT.

The count of this clone is one. The chain recombines TRBV5-1 with TRBJ1-2; no clear D. CDR1 is SGHRS, CDR2 YFSETQ, per germline. CDR3 size: 15 residues. V was clipped by 4 bases and J by 4 bases, with 17 bases between them. The CDR3 sequence is CASSPAGSLIYGYTF. CDR3 sequence (DNA): TGCGCCAGCAGCCCTGCTGGTAGTCTTATCTATGGCTACACCTTC. The whole variable domain, remainder taken from reference TRBV5-1 and TRBJ1-2, is KAGVTQTPRYLIKTRGQQVTLSCSPISGHRSVSWYQQTPGQGLQFLFEYFSETQRNKGNFPGRFSGRQFSNSRSEMNVSTLELGDSALYLCASSPAGSLIYGYTFGSGTRLTVV.

The V and J genes are TRBV11-2 and TRBJ2-2; D is ambiguous. The V gene lost 0 bases and the J gene lost 6 bases, with 5 bases spanning the gap. Germline CDR1 and CDR2: SGHAT and FQNNGV. There are 13 residues in the CDR3. Here the CDR3 DNA reads TGTGCCAGCAGCTTAGACCGGTCCGGGGAGCTGTTTTTT. It yields the protein CASSLDRSGELFF.

The V call is TRBV18, the J call TRBJ2-1; D perhaps matches TRBD2 (6 bases). This CDR3 region has 13 residues. V was pared by 5 bases and J by 12 bases, with 17 bases between. Germline loops: CDR1 KGHSH, CDR2 LQKENI. CDR3 loop: CASSKEGTKGQFF. CDR3 sequence (DNA): TGTGCCAGCTCAAAGGAGGGGACCAAAGGGCAGTTCTTC.

V is TRBV10-3 and J is TRBJ2-5; the D is unclear. CDR1 and CDR2 from the germline V gene are ENHRY and SYGVKD. V was clipped by 11 bases and J by 1 base, with 14 bases between them. The CDR3 sequence is 13 residues long. In DNA form, the CDR3 reads TGTGCCGCTTCCGATAGTGCCCAAGAGACCCAGTACTTC. The encoded protein is CAASDSAQETQYF.

The J gene is TRBJ2-2, the V gene TRBV28, with D possibly matching TRBD2 (6 bases). Trimming removed 2 bases from V and 7 bases from J, with 11 bases in between. CDR1 MDHEN and CDR2 SYDVKM come from the germline V gene. The CDR3 loop spans 14 amino acids. CDR3 nucleotide sequence: TGTGCCAGCAGTTTAGCCGACGGGGGCGGGGAGCTGTTTTTT. Translated: CASSLADGGGELFF.

The chain recombines TRBV5-4 with TRBJ2-2, with D possibly matching TRBD2 (5 bases). The CDR3 is 14 residues long. The V end lost 1 base, the J end lost 5 bases, and 9 bases lay between the germline ends. CDR1 is SGHNT, CDR2 YYREEE, per germline (reference sequence). CDR3 sequence (DNA): TGTGCCAGCAGCTTGACTAGTGGTACCGGGGAGCTGTTTTTT. Its protein is CASSLTSGTGELFF.

J is TRBJ1-2 and V is TRBV27; no firm D call. Germline assignment: CDR1 MNHEY and CDR2 SMNVEV (reference sequence). This CDR3 region has 15 residues. Trimming stripped 4 bases from V and 8 bases from J, with 20 bases between. Here the CDR3 reads CASSSEHRTGDGYTF. The CDR3 nucleotides are TGTGCCAGCAGTTCAGAGCACAGAACGGGAGACGGCTACACCTTC.

V is TRBV29-1 and J is TRBJ2-1; 11 bases match TRBD2. The J segment lost 10 bases and the V segment lost 2 bases, leaving 7 bases of the junction unmatched. Germline-derived CDR1 and CDR2 are SQVTM and ANQGSEA. The CDR3 runs 14 residues. The CDR3 DNA reads as TGCAGCGTTGAATGGGCTAGCGGGGGGCGGGAGCAGTTCTTC. It yields the protein CSVEWASGGREQFF.

This clone was detected only once. This chain joins TRBV7-9 and TRBJ2-3; no clear D gene. Germline CDR1 SEHNR, CDR2 FQNEAQ (reference sequence). V lost 3 bases to trimming and J lost 4 bases, with 5 bases between them. The CDR3 runs to 12 residues. CDR3 DNA: TGTGCCAGCAGCTTTAGTGCAGATACGCAGTATTTT. Protein product: CASSFSADTQYF.

The rearrangement uses TRBV5-1 and TRBJ1-3, with D possibly TRBD1 on 6 matching bases. This CDR3 spans 16 amino acids. Germline V gene sequence: CDR1 SGHRS, CDR2 YFSETQ. Trimming removed 4 bases at V and 0 bases at J, with 14 bases between. The CDR3 loop reads CASSPGQLLSGNTIYF. CDR3 nucleotides: TGCGCCAGCAGCCCCGGACAGCTACTCTCTGGAAACACCATATATTTT.

V gene TRBV7-3 combines with J gene TRBJ2-5; D is possibly TRBD2 (7 bases). This CDR3 has 13 amino acids. V dropped 11 bases and J dropped 0 bases, with 13 bases sitting between them. CDR1 is SGHTA, CDR2 FQGTGA, per germline. The CDR3 DNA reads as TGTGCCTCCGCGGGGGCCGACCAAGAGACCCAGTACTTC. Amino acids: CASAGADQETQYF.

This clone appeared a few times. The chain employs TRBV7-2 and TRBJ2-1; D uncertain. Germline V CDR1 and CDR2: SGHTA, FQGNSA. The CDR3 has 14 residues. V gave up 3 bases and J gave up 13 bases, with 19 bases separating them. In DNA, the CDR3 is TGTGCCAGCAGCTTTGGCGGTTTCGGCGTAGAACAGTTCTTC. As protein: CASSFGGFGVEQFF.

V gene TRBV11-2 combines with J gene TRBJ2-7, with 9 bases fitting TRBD1. V lost 2 bases, J lost 2 bases, and 7 bases stayed unmatched. Germline V lookup: CDR1 SGHAT, CDR2 FQNNGV. The CDR3 loop spans 16 amino acids. For the CDR3, the DNA is TGTGCCAGCAGCTTACGCCCACAGGGGGCGGCCTACGAGCAGTACTTC. This translates into CASSLRPQGAAYEQYF.

The chain employs TRBV28 and TRBJ2-7; 10 bases match TRBD2. Germline trimming cut 7 bases from V and 3 bases from J; bases unmatched to any gene: 12. Germline CDR1 and CDR2: MDHEN and SYDVKM. The CDR3 has 16 amino acids. The CDR3 nucleotides read TGTGCCAGCACCCCATCGACTAGCGGGTCTTACTACGAGCAGTACTTC. Translated, it gives CASTPSTSGSYYEQYF.

The gene calls are TRBV11-2 and TRBJ2-1; TRBD2 aligns across 10 bases. Germline trimming cut 4 bases from V and 2 bases from J; bases unmatched to any gene: 2. Germline values: CDR1 SGHAT, CDR2 FQNNGV. This CDR3 has 15 amino acids. This CDR3 reads CASSSGTSAYNEQFF. The DNA for the CDR3 is TGTGCCAGCAGCTCCGGGACTAGCGCCTACAATGAGCAGTTCTTC.

This clone showed up just a few times. The chain uses TRBV7-9 and TRBJ1-3; D unclear. The V end was cut by 7 bases, the J end by 0 bases, with 7 bases between. The CDR3 has 13 amino acids. Per the germline V gene, CDR1 is SEHNR and CDR2 is FQNEAQ (reference sequence). Written as DNA, the CDR3 is TGTGCCAGCAAGTTACTCTCTGGAAACACCATATATTTT. Translating gives CASKLLSGNTIYF.